Listed below are T cell receptor beta chains from one sample, sequenced in a study of OX40 agonist ivuxolimab in advanced cancers. Here immunoSEQ multiplex PCR was the method, and the copy in TCRdb shows in-frame clones only, minus some. This sample has fewer than 70,000 clones, with approximately 80% found just once. The sample was CD4+ or CD8+ T cells sorted from blood, taken in a trial of the OX40 agonist ivuxolimab. These TCRs come from an adult with an advanced solid tumor such as melanoma, head and neck, liver or kidney cancer. Each CDR3 is given with its conserved first and last residue.

CDR3aa: CASSPAEGTGDVQYF
v_gene: TRBV5-1
len: 15
j_gene: TRBJ2-5

CDR3aa: CASSGLGSLNEQFF
v_gene: TRBV5-4
len: 14
j_gene: TRBJ2-1

CDR3aa: CASSLFNSDSTGYNQPQHF
v_gene: TRBV7-8
len: 19
j_gene: TRBJ1-5

CDR3aa: CASSVAAGGEQYF
v_gene: TRBV9
len: 13
j_gene: TRBJ2-7

CDR3aa: CASSLGQNYGYTF
v_gene: TRBV5-4
len: 13
j_gene: TRBJ1-2

CDR3aa: CASSFSRTNGYTF
v_gene: TRBV2
len: 13
j_gene: TRBJ1-2

CDR3aa: CASSIQGGGYTF
v_gene: TRBV19
len: 12
j_gene: TRBJ1-2

CDR3aa: CASSPAGGTGGLYTF
v_gene: TRBV4-2
len: 15
j_gene: TRBJ1-2

CDR3aa: CSVDIYTEAFF
v_gene: TRBV29-1
len: 11
j_gene: TRBJ1-1

CDR3aa: CASSLWAGDPGANVLTF
v_gene: TRBV7-8
len: 17
j_gene: TRBJ2-6

CDR3aa: CASRDIAGAQYF
v_gene: TRBV2
len: 12
j_gene: TRBJ2-5

CDR3aa: CASSLRRTGDLAKNIQYF
v_gene: TRBV27
len: 18
j_gene: TRBJ2-4

CDR3aa: CASSEQGATKEQYF
v_gene: TRBV6-1
len: 14
j_gene: TRBJ2-7

CDR3aa: CASRIDRVMRGYTF
v_gene: TRBV5-1
len: 14
j_gene: TRBJ1-2

CDR3aa: CASTGLAQRGGELFF
v_gene: TRBV5-1
len: 15
j_gene: TRBJ2-2

CDR3aa: CASSGDRGSEQYF
v_gene: TRBV19
len: 13
j_gene: TRBJ2-7

CDR3aa: CASRSVGEISTDTQYF
v_gene: TRBV27
len: 16
j_gene: TRBJ2-3

CDR3aa: CAISERLVLAANEQFF
v_gene: TRBV10-3
len: 16
j_gene: TRBJ2-1

CDR3aa: CASSLGTSGRVREQFF
v_gene: TRBV28
len: 16
j_gene: TRBJ2-1

CDR3aa: CASSLTGLEETQYF
v_gene: TRBV5-1
len: 14
j_gene: TRBJ2-5

CDR3aa: CASRAEDKAFF
v_gene: TRBV28
len: 11
j_gene: TRBJ1-1

CDR3aa: CASRLQGSYEQYF
v_gene: TRBV28
len: 13
j_gene: TRBJ2-7

CDR3aa: CASRFLAGMGEQYF
v_gene: TRBV19
len: 14
j_gene: TRBJ2-7

CDR3aa: CASSPDTNTGELFF
v_gene: TRBV6-1
len: 14
j_gene: TRBJ2-2

CDR3aa: CASSWNGEGSYNEQFF
v_gene: TRBV5-6
len: 16
j_gene: TRBJ2-1

CDR3aa: CASSSRWGSQETQYF
v_gene: TRBV7-2
len: 15
j_gene: TRBJ2-5

CDR3aa: CASSLVIGQAYEQYF
v_gene: TRBV7-8
len: 15
j_gene: TRBJ2-7

CDR3aa: CASSAPGLAYNEQFF
v_gene: TRBV7-2
len: 15
j_gene: TRBJ2-1

CDR3aa: CASNDRDRGTDTQYF
v_gene: TRBV6-6
len: 15
j_gene: TRBJ2-3

CDR3aa: CASSHGERPQYF
v_gene: TRBV7-9
len: 12
j_gene: TRBJ2-5

CDR3aa: CASSRDRRNYGYTF
v_gene: TRBV6-5
len: 14
j_gene: TRBJ1-2

CDR3aa: CATSRYSGSRANVLTF
v_gene: TRBV15
len: 16
j_gene: TRBJ2-6

CDR3aa: CASSPDRVTEAFF
v_gene: TRBV14
len: 13
j_gene: TRBJ1-1

CDR3aa: CASRVAINSYEQYF
v_gene: TRBV2
len: 14
j_gene: TRBJ2-7

CDR3aa: CASSLRLAGTANNSPLHF
v_gene: TRBV5-4
len: 18
j_gene: TRBJ1-6

CDR3aa: CASTRQGAYGYTF
v_gene: TRBV28
len: 13
j_gene: TRBJ1-2

CDR3aa: CASSDRASNQPQHF
v_gene: TRBV19
len: 14
j_gene: TRBJ1-5

CDR3aa: CASSPRIGDVEQYF
v_gene: TRBV9
len: 14
j_gene: TRBJ2-7

CDR3aa: CASSQEKGNTEAFF
v_gene: TRBV4-2
len: 14
j_gene: TRBJ1-1

CDR3aa: CASSVERTYEQYF
v_gene: TRBV6-1
len: 13
j_gene: TRBJ2-7

CDR3aa: CASSLGHPGLYPGELFF
v_gene: TRBV7-2
len: 17
j_gene: TRBJ2-2

CDR3aa: CASSQDLGQALRLRQYGYTF
v_gene: TRBV4-1
len: 20
j_gene: TRBJ1-2

CDR3aa: CASSPVYGTRDYEQYF
v_gene: TRBV18
len: 16
j_gene: TRBJ2-7

CDR3aa: CASSQGGLWGADTQYF
v_gene: TRBV4-3
len: 16
j_gene: TRBJ2-3

CDR3aa: CASSERHSGDGYTF
v_gene: TRBV6-1
len: 14
j_gene: TRBJ1-2

CDR3aa: CASVGLAGPYNEQFF
v_gene: TRBV2
len: 15
j_gene: TRBJ2-1

CDR3aa: CASRREGLSFGANVLTF
v_gene: TRBV19
len: 17
j_gene: TRBJ2-6

CDR3aa: CASSLTGWEREVYEQYF
v_gene: TRBV11-2
len: 17
j_gene: TRBJ2-7

CDR3aa: CASIGRGLTLYNQSNEQFF
v_gene: TRBV7-9
len: 19
j_gene: TRBJ2-1

CDR3aa: CASSQVGGTGTYEQYF
v_gene: TRBV4-2
len: 16
j_gene: TRBJ2-7

CDR3aa: CASSLTGRNEQFF
v_gene: TRBV7-2
len: 13
j_gene: TRBJ2-1

CDR3aa: CASSRDTVVHEQYF
v_gene: TRBV5-5
len: 14
j_gene: TRBJ2-7

CDR3aa: CASSPSTGHRLVTEAFF
v_gene: TRBV14
len: 17
j_gene: TRBJ1-1

CDR3aa: CASSEGVGGKPQHF
v_gene: TRBV11-2
len: 14
j_gene: TRBJ1-5